Listed below are T cell receptor beta chains from one sample, sequenced in a study of blood T cell repertoires in COVID-19. Clones were read by immunoSEQ multiplex PCR, and TCRdb kept only the in-frame ones, dropping some. The sample holds about 200,000 clones; around nine tenths are singletons and the top ten take roughly 5.6%. The sequencing input was peripheral blood. These receptors were obtained from a man aged 40-50 years with active or convalescent COVID-19. The CDR3 runs from the conserved cysteine through the conserved F or W. Each record gives: V gene, J gene, D gene, CDR3 protein. A D gene is named only where the DNA matches it firmly.

TRBV7-9	TRBJ2-3	TRBD1	CASSLSGQRSTDTQYF
TRBV6-1	TRBJ1-6	NA	CASSEATAGGISPLHF
TRBV19	TRBJ1-3	TRBD1	CASSYRDSGNTIYF
TRBV6-1	TRBJ1-2	TRBD1	CASSETGSYGYTF
TRBV19	TRBJ1-6	TRBD1	CASSTTQGTGENSPLHF
TRBV7-9	TRBJ1-4	TRBD1	CASSIPTGMGEKLFF
TRBV4-1	TRBJ1-1	NA	CASSQVLSSKNTEAFF
TRBV5-1	TRBJ2-7	NA	CASSPFQGNEQYF
TRBV4-1	TRBJ1-6	TRBD1	CASSTRDRGGVDNSPLHF
TRBV4-3	TRBJ2-3	NA	CASSQELALRDTQYF
TRBV3-1/TRBV3-2	TRBJ2-5	TRBD1	CASSQVGGARETQYF
TRBV24-1	TRBJ2-7	NA	CATSDSSGVMLNEQYF
TRBV27	TRBJ1-4	NA	CASSLVVTIWEKLFF
TRBV7-2	TRBJ2-1	TRBD2	CASSLGGGGLTNEQFF
TRBV27	TRBJ1-5	NA	CASSQVGGTSNQPQHF
TRBV19	TRBJ1-2	NA	CASSIPGSLYGYTF
TRBV7-2	TRBJ2-5	NA	CASSPGGQSKTQYF
TRBV28	TRBJ2-3	NA	CASSLPGADTQYF
TRBV11-2	TRBJ2-7	TRBD2	CASSLDRSSGTPSRSYEQYF
TRBV2	TRBJ2-3	NA	CASSVSWDTQYF
TRBV28	TRBJ1-5	NA	CASITGLSNQPQHF
TRBV7-9	TRBJ2-5	TRBD2	CASSLAGGPETQYF
TRBV19	TRBJ2-4	NA	CASSMLKLPIQYF
TRBV18	TRBJ2-2	NA	CASSPSVNTGELFF
TRBV4-1	TRBJ1-5	NA	CASSQDRHGNSPQHF
TRBV27	TRBJ2-7	TRBD1	CASKRTGSIFSLYEQYF
TRBV28	TRBJ1-5	NA	CASSFLRSNQPQHF
TRBV6-6	TRBJ1-1	NA	CASSNGMNTEAFF
TRBV7-9	TRBJ1-2	NA	CASSRGDNYGYTF
TRBV27	TRBJ1-2	TRBD1	CASRKQGAEGYTF
TRBV18	TRBJ2-5	NA	CASSPPGETQYF
TRBV19	TRBJ1-2	TRBD1	CASMGDRVVNGYTF
TRBV24-1	TRBJ2-2	TRBD1	CATSHTGGGTGELFF
TRBV7-6	TRBJ2-2	NA	CASSLSAGKTGELFF
TRBV19	TRBJ2-1	TRBD1	CASSMKGQGGNEQFF
TRBV7-2	TRBJ2-7	NA	CASSLAAYYEQYF
TRBV19	TRBJ2-2	NA	CASRRSTNTGELFF
TRBV4-1	TRBJ2-3	TRBD2	CASSLLAGTDTQYF
TRBV28	TRBJ1-2	NA	CASNRGGGEGYTF
TRBV19	TRBJ2-5	TRBD1	CASQGQVETQYF